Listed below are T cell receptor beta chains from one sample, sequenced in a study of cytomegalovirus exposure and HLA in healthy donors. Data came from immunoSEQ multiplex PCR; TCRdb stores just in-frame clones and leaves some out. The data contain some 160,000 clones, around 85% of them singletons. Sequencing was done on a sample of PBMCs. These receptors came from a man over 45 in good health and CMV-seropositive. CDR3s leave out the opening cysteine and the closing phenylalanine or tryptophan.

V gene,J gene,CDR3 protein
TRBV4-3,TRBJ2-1,ASSQDPSGSSYNEQF
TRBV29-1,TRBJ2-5,SIIMGSETQY
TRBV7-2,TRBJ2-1,ASSPTGGPNEQF
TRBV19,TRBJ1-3,ASTSGGSGNTIY
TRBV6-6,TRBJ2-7,ASSIPDSYEQY
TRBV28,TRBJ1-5,ASRVGQVLYQPQH
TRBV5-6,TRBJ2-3,ASSLTSGVRSDTQY
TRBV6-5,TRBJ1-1,ASSSSGAGRAF
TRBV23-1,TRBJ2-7,ASSQSECLEQY
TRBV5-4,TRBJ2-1,ASGSVNPTHNEQF
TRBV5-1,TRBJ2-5,ASSLISSGGDKTQY
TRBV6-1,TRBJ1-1,ASSDGQLNTEAF
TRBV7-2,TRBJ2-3,ASSLRLAGSTDTQY
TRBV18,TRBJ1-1,ASSPPQGGNTEAF
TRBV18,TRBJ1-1,ASSSPSGRGTEAF
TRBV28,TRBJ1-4,ASGALREKLF
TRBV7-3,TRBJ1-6,ASSPTGGSSPLH
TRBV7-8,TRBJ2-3,ASSPGLSADTQY
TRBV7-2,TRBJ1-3,ASSLAAGSGNTIY
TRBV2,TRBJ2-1,ASSDWTEYNEQF
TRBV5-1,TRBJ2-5,ASSSAGGYQETQY
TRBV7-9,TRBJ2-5,ASKPPGETQY
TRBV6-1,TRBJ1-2,ASSFERNYGYT
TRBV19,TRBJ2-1,ASKRSSYNEQF
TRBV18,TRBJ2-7,ASSSPGQGDYEQY
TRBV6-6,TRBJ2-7,ASTGVGDEQY
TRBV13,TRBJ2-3,ASSLRRAPTDTQY
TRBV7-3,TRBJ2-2,ASSNRANTGELF
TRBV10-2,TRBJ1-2,ATGQSNYGYT
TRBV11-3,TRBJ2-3,ASSPGTSATDTQY
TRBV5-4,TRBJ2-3,ASSSGTRTDTQY
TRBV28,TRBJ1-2,AGGVGGLSNYGYT
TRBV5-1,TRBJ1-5,ASSLDSFNQPQH
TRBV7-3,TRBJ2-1,ASSLQAGGGNEQF
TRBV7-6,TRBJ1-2,ASSAEYRGSHGYT
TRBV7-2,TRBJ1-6,ASRDRAGDSPLH
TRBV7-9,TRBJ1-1,ASSFAGLNTEAF
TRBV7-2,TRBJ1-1,ASSWTGGKNTEAF
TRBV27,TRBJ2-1,ASGLAGGPRF
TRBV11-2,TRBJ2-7,ASSRKIRGTTYEQY
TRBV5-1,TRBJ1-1,ASSLVQFGMNTEAF
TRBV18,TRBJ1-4,ASSSRRQTEKLF
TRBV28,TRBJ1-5,ASSETVYSNQPQH
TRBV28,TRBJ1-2,ASRRLNFNYGYT
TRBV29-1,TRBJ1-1,SVARVGTEAF
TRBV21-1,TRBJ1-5,ASSRRGRGDQPQH
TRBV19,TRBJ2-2,ASSIGTANTGELF
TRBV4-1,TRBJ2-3,ASSRLLRGGETDTQY
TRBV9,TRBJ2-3,ASTLPGLAGGHWADTQY
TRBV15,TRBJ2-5,ATSRDGRGQY
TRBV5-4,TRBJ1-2,ASSSELHDRGHGYT